The present T cell receptor beta chain was sequenced within a study of blood T cell repertoires in COVID-19. Study-level background: The United States, Italy and Spain provided the acute and convalescent COVID-19 samples. Sources were T cells, B-cell-depleted T cells, or PBMCs; the material itself was cDNA or gDNA.

Original data processing: Amplifying reference gene primers gave estimates of nucleated cell counts. Sequencing was performed with immunoSEQ multiplex PCR; in TCRdb, only in-frame clones are kept and a portion is missing. D and trimming come from the DNA, and the V and J calls and clone size come from that table. The sample records approximately 180,000 clones, around 81% being singletons. This clone occurred once. Germline is not matched at one junction end, which may reflect a read error. While infection was still active, Seattle patients were enrolled and then followed longitudinally. The CDR3 totals 15 residues. Looked up from germline, CDR1 is SEHNR and CDR2 is FQNEAQ (reference sequence).

Sequenced material: peripheral blood. This receptor was obtained from a woman older than 75 with COVID-19, enrolled during active disease. The J gene is TRBJ2-7, the V gene TRBV7-9; 7 bases fit TRBD1. The CDR3 loop is CASSPTGASSYEQYF. The CDR3 bases are TGTGCCAGCAGTCCCACAGGGGCAAGCTCCTACGAACAGTACTTC.